There are a few counts of the clone carrying this T cell receptor beta chain. Germline V CDR1 and CDR2: SNHLY, FYNNEI. Trimming took off 6 bases at V and 2 bases at J, with 14 bases between the two ends. This CDR3 spans 15 amino acids. This entry belongs to a study of blood T cells in healthy people across ages. For the second PCR, which ran for about 6 to 11 cycles, a sample-barcoded 5' primer and a J-beta primer mix were used. Using its own MiXCR run on the 5' RACE reads, TCRdb lists one record per CDR3 protein. Counted here are about 1 million distinct CDR3 sequences, 40% to 50% occurring once; the ten biggest clones make up about 20%.

This sequence originates from a woman aged 55-69 years in good health. The rearrangement uses TRBV2 and TRBJ2-1; possibly TRBD2 for D (5 bases). The material sequenced was blood. CDR3 region: CASRRERSTYNEQFF. The DNA for the CDR3 is TGTGCCAGCAGGAGAGAGCGGTCTACCTACAATGAGCAGTTCTTC.